This T cell receptor beta chain was found in a study of cytomegalovirus exposure and HLA in healthy donors. 13 Jbeta primers and 60 Vbeta primers were used for the PCR. Libraries were prepared by immunoSEQ multiplex PCR; TCRdb keeps only in-frame clonotypes and omits some of them. The data show roughly 200,000 clones, around three quarters seen once. Germline assignment: CDR1 MDHEN and CDR2 SYDVKM. The CDR3 length is 15 residues. The V segment lost 6 bases and the J segment 6 bases; nucleotides outside the gene matches: 9. This clone was picked up one time. The J gene is TRBJ2-1, the V gene TRBV28; TRBD2 aligns across 9 bases. Sequenced input: PBMCs. This receptor was obtained from a man aged 30 to 45 in good health and CMV-seronegative. The CDR3 DNA sequence: TGTGCCAGCAGAGAAGGACTAGCGCCCCCCAATGAGCAGTTCTTC. This translates into CASREGLAPPNEQFF.